This T cell receptor (beta chain) originates from a study of CD8 T cells in ankylosing spondylitis. Overall study findings and caveats: Significant enrichment of disease-linked clones was reportedly seen in matched ankylosing spondylitis synovial fluid. For ankylosing spondylitis blood, a TCR beta motif of seven to nine highly homologous variants appeared characteristic.

The germline V gene encodes CDR1 DFQATT and CDR2 SNEGSKA (reference sequence). The CDR3 has 13 amino acids. TCRdb passed the 5' RACE reads through MiXCR, listing each CDR3 protein once. Of 700,000 to 1,000,000 distinct CDR3 sequences in the sample, about 10% were seen once. This clonotype has more than one count but fewer than ten. The antigen is not known. The rearrangement links TRBV20-1 to TRBJ2-1; the match to TRBD2 covers 7 bases. The source material was blood, either unsorted or a sorted T cell fraction (not recorded which). This TCR was sampled from a male donor with ankylosing spondylitis. The CDR3 here is CRCGGSSYNEQFF. The DNA of the CDR3 is TGCAGATGTGGCGGGAGCTCCTACAATGAGCAGTTCTTC.